The next 25 T cell receptor beta chains were all read from a single sample in a study of T cell repertoires in cytomegalovirus infection. Each CDR3 protein is one row after TCRdb ran MiXCR on the reads. The top ten clones hold around an eighth of a sample with 650,000 to 900,000 distinct CDR3 sequences, 30% to 35% of them seen once. Antigens of these TCRs are unknown. The sample consisted of cultured CD8+ T cells from PBMCs, taken from culture after CMV antigen stimulation. The source is a human donor in good health (CMV status not recorded). Some clones in this sample may be carry-over from other donors' samples.

To note about this clonotype: A much bigger clone sits one base away, suggesting this may be a read error. V usage is TRBV7-6 and J usage is TRBJ2-7, with D perhaps matching TRBD2 (5 bases). The CDR3 extends over 13 amino acids. The V and J ends lost 5 bases and 4 bases respectively, with 12 bases between them. The germline CDR1 and CDR2 sequences are SGHVS and FNYEAQ. The CDR3 is CASSTFPGYEQYF. The CDR3, as DNA: TGTGCCAGCAGCACATTCCCGGGATACGAGCAGTACTTC.

The sample holds a few counts of this clonotype. The J gene is TRBJ2-1, the V gene TRBV27, with D possibly being TRBD2 (5 bases). The CDR3 is 13 residues long. Germline V gene data show CDR1 as MNHEY and CDR2 as SMNVEV (reference sequence). Between the trimmed V and J ends, which lost 8 bases and 2 bases, there was a span of 10 bases. The CDR3 spells CASGLGAYNEQFF. The CDR3 coding sequence is TGTGCCAGCGGCCTCGGGGCCTACAATGAGCAGTTCTTC.

There are a few counts of this clonotype. The chain has TRBV7-8 and TRBJ1-1, with D possibly TRBD1 on 5 matching bases. V lost 1 base and J lost 4, with 10 bases in between. The CDR3 has 14 amino acids. Germline-derived CDR1 and CDR2 are SGHVS and FQNEAQ. CDR3 residues: CASSLGFGTTEAFF. The CDR3 nucleotides read TGTGCCAGCAGCTTAGGTTTCGGGACCACTGAAGCTTTCTTT.

The chain combines TRBV9 with TRBJ1-4; 10 nucleotides match TRBD1. With 2 bases clipped from V and 10 bases from J, the junction kept 5 bases outside the gene matches. The CDR3 totals 14 residues. Germline V gene data show CDR1 as SGDLS and CDR2 as YYNGEE. The CDR3 coding sequence is TGTGCCAGCAGCGTTGGGGACAGGGGAGGAAAACTGTTTTTT. The encoded protein is CASSVGDRGGKLFF.

This clonotype was detected many times. The chain combines TRBV11-2 with TRBJ2-1; the D gene is possibly TRBD1 (6 bases). Germline CDR1 reads SGHAT; CDR2 reads FQNNGV. Trimming shortened V by 4 bases and J by 4 bases, and 17 bases separated the two germline ends. This CDR3 has 16 amino acids. CDR3 sequence (DNA): TGTGCCAGCAGCTCCCGGACAGATACCTCGTACAATGAGCAGTTCTTC. Encoded protein: CASSSRTDTSYNEQFF.

This clonotype was counted between two and nine times. The V and J genes are TRBV7-9 and TRBJ1-4; D not certain. Per the germline V gene, CDR1 is SEHNR and CDR2 is FQNEAQ (reference sequence). Trimming shortened V by 5 bases and J by 5 bases, and 12 bases separated the two germline ends. The CDR3 length is 14 residues. The chain's CDR3 is CASSPEGQNEKLFF. CDR3 coding DNA: TGTGCCAGCAGCCCCGAAGGGCAGAATGAAAAACTGTTTTTT. The whole variable domain, filled in from reference TRBV7-9 and TRBJ1-4, reads DTGVSQNPRHKITKRGQNVTFRCDPISEHNRLYWYRQTLGQGPEFLTYFQNEAQLEKSRLLSDRFSAERPKGSFSTLEIQRTEQGDSAMYLCASSPEGQNEKLFFGSGTQLSVL.

The chain has TRBV5-6 and TRBJ1-5; D unresolved. Looked up from germline, CDR1 is SGHDT and CDR2 is YYEEEE. The CDR3 is made up of 18 amino acids. The germline V and J ends were trimmed by 0 bases and 2 bases, with 18 bases remaining between them. The DNA of the CDR3 is TGTGCCAGCAGCTTGGAGGTCAGCTCGCTGTACGGCAATCAGCCCCAGCATTTT. Translated, it gives CASSLEVSSLYGNQPQHF.

The chain links TRBV7-8 to TRBJ2-7; D call uncertain. Germline V lookup: CDR1 SGHVS, CDR2 FQNEAQ. The V end was cut by 5 bases, the J end by 5 bases, with 22 bases between. The CDR3 length is 16 residues. The chain's CDR3 is CASSPYRGLRLDEQYV. The CDR3 DNA is TGTGCCAGCAGCCCCTACCGTGGCCTTCGTTTGGACGAGCAGTACGTC.

This rearrangement joins TRBV19 to TRBJ2-1, with TRBD2 matching 11 bases. The germline gives CDR1 LNHDA, CDR2 SQIVND (reference sequence). Trimming at V came to 4 bases and at J to 8 bases, leaving 10 bases not matched to a gene. There are 16 residues in the CDR3. As DNA, the CDR3 is TGTGCCAGTAGTACCCTTCTAGCGGGGGGCTTAGATGAGCAGTTCTTC. It codes for CASSTLLAGGLDEQFF. The full variable domain, its missing parts supplied by reference TRBV19 and TRBJ2-1, is DGGITQSPKYLFRKEGQNVTLSCEQNLNHDAMYWYRQDPGQGLRLIYYSQIVNDFQKGDIAEGYSVSREKKESFPLTVTSAQKNPTAFYLCASSTLLAGGLDEQFFGPGTRLTVL.

This chain uses TRBV30 with TRBJ2-3; TRBD2 matches at 10 bases. With V trimmed by 0 bases and J by 1 base, 7 bases remained unmatched. This CDR3 spans 17 amino acids. The germline V gene has CDR1 GTSNPN and CDR2 SVGIG (reference sequence). The CDR3 spells CAWSVLPLAGGTDTQYF. DNA for the CDR3: TGTGCCTGGAGTGTACTCCCTCTAGCGGGGGGCACAGATACGCAGTATTTT.

The V and J genes are TRBV6-5 and TRBJ1-5; no clear D gene. Germline values: CDR1 MNHEY, CDR2 SVGAGI. This CDR3 is 16 amino acids long. Trimming left V 5 bases short and J 2 bases short, with 16 bases between. CDR3: CASSVARPWGNQPQHF. The DNA of the CDR3 is TGTGCCAGCAGTGTGGCCAGACCTTGGGGCAATCAGCCCCAGCATTTT.

This clonotype turned up a few times. The CDR3 is CASSERAGQGIETQYF. The CDR3 bases are TGTGCCAGCAGTGAAAGAGCGGGACAGGGGATTGAGACCCAGTACTTC. This chain joins TRBV2 and TRBJ2-5; 10 nucleotides line up with TRBD1. The germline CDR1 and CDR2 sequences are SNHLY and FYNNEI. Trimming at V came to 2 bases and at J to 5 bases, leaving 8 bases not matched to a gene. CDR3 length: 16 residues. The full variable domain, with the rest looked up from reference TRBV2 and TRBJ2-5, is EPEVTQTPSHQVTQMGQEVILRCVPISNHLYFYWYRQILGQKVEFLVSFYNNEISEKSEIFDDQFSVERPDGSNFTLKIRSTKLEDSAMYFCASSERAGQGIETQYFGPGTRLLVL.

There are many counts of this clonotype. This rearrangement joins TRBV7-2 to TRBJ2-1, with TRBD2 as a possible D gene (7 bases). Per the germline V gene, CDR1 is SGHTA and CDR2 is FQGNSA. This CDR3 has 16 residues. Trimming cost V 4 bases and J 3 bases, with 16 bases left between them. The CDR3 DNA sequence: TGTGCCAGCAGCTGGAGAAGGGGGGGCGGCTACAATGAGCAGTTCTTC. This translates into CASSWRRGGGYNEQFF. The entire variable domain, with the rest obtained from reference TRBV7-2 and TRBJ2-1, is as follows: GAGVSQSPSNKVTEKGKDVELRCDPISGHTALYWYRQSLGQGLEFLIYFQGNSAPDKSGLPSDRFSAERTGGSVSTLTIQRTQQEDSAVYLCASSWRRGGGYNEQFFGPGTRLTVL.

This rearrangement joins TRBV3-1 to TRBJ2-1; 7 bases are shared with TRBD2. CDR3 size: 16 residues. J was trimmed by 10 bases and V by 0 bases; bases with no gene match: 12. The germline CDR1 and CDR2 sequences are LGHDT and YNNKEL (reference sequence). CDR3 DNA: TGTGCCAGCAGCCAAGATCGCGGACTAGGAGTGAGGGAGCAGTTCTTC. Residues: CASSQDRGLGVREQFF.

The V and J genes are TRBV2 and TRBJ2-5, with D unclear. Germline loops: CDR1 SNHLY, CDR2 FYNNEI. CDR3 length equals 10 residues. The V end was cut by 10 bases, the J end by 6 bases, with 9 bases between. The CDR3 here is CATQEKTQYF. In DNA, the CDR3 is TGTGCCACCCAAGAAAAGACCCAGTACTTC.

This clonotype was observed a few times. The V and J genes are TRBV6-2 or TRBV6-3 and TRBJ2-1, with D perhaps given as TRBD1 or TRBD2 (5 bases each). Trimming pared 6 bases from V and 1 base from J, leaving 10 bases between. CDR3 length: 14 amino acids. CDR1 and CDR2 from the germline V gene are MNHEY and SVGEGT. The CDR3 coding sequence is TGTGCCAGCAGCACCGAGGGGTCCTACAATGAGCAGTTCTTC. It specifies CASSTEGSYNEQFF.

In its sample, this clonotype was seen many times. The rearrangement joins TRBV7-2 to TRBJ1-1; 7 bases line up with TRBD1. The V and J ends lost 8 bases and 5 bases, in that order; junction bases with no gene match: 8. This CDR3 region has 13 residues. From germline, CDR1 is SGHTA and CDR2 FQGNSA. For the CDR3, the DNA is TGTGCCAGCTCCAGGGGGGGCTCTACTGAAGCTTTCTTT. The encoded protein is CASSRGGSTEAFF.

In its sample, this clonotype was seen a few times. This chain uses TRBV12-3 or TRBV12-4 with TRBJ2-1; 8 positions match TRBD2. This CDR3 is built from 18 residues. The ends lost 4 bases at V and 0 bases at J; junction bases unmatched: 11. The CDR3 DNA sequence: TGTGCCAGCAGTTCCGAAATTCAGCGGGGGAGCTCCTACAATGAGCAGTTCTTC. This codes for CASSSEIQRGSSYNEQFF.

This clonotype came up a few times. V usage is TRBV7-8 and J usage is TRBJ1-2; D remains ambiguous. Deletions cut 1 base from V and 6 bases from J, with 21 bases between. The CDR3 loop spans 17 amino acids. Looked up from germline, CDR1 is SGHVS and CDR2 is FQNEAQ. This CDR3 is CASSLDDTTPSFNGYTF. CDR3 nucleotide sequence: TGTGCCAGCAGCTTAGATGACACCACCCCCTCATTTAATGGCTACACCTTC.

The V gene is TRBV7-9, the J gene TRBJ2-2; the match to TRBD2 covers 7 bases. The CDR3 runs to 15 residues. The ends lost 4 bases at V and 4 bases at J; junction bases unmatched: 6. The germline V gene encodes CDR1 SEHNR and CDR2 FQNEAQ (reference sequence). The CDR3 sequence: CASSSQRGITGELFF. The CDR3 DNA sequence: TGTGCCAGCAGCTCCCAGCGGGGCATCACCGGGGAGCTGTTTTTT.

The chain uses TRBV15 and TRBJ1-5; 8 bases map to TRBD1. This CDR3 comprises 16 residues. Germline CDR1 and CDR2: LNHNV and YYDKDF (reference sequence). J gave up 7 bases and V 7 bases, and 15 bases lay outside the gene matches. In DNA, the CDR3 is TGTGCCACCAACCGTACCACAGGGGGGACGGGACAGCCCCAGCATTTT. Amino acids: CATNRTTGGTGQPQHF.

This chain connects TRBV27 to TRBJ1-5; D is unclear. The CDR3 spans 13 residues. The V gene's germline CDR1 is MNHEY and CDR2 SMNVEV (reference sequence). The V and J ends lost 6 bases and 4 bases respectively, with 10 bases between them. The CDR3 DNA is TGTGCCAGCAGCTTCGCTCCGAATCAGCCCCAGCATTTT. Its translation is CASSFAPNQPQHF.

V usage is TRBV6-1 and J usage is TRBJ2-7, with D perhaps TRBD1 (6 bases). The germline V and J ends were trimmed by 5 bases and 1 base, with 12 bases remaining between them. Germline V gives CDR1 MNHNS, CDR2 SASEGT. CDR3 length: 14 residues. The CDR3 nucleotides read TGTGCCAGCAGTAGAACAGGGTATTCCTACGAGCAGTACTTC. Its translation: CASSRTGYSYEQYF.

The V call is TRBV27, the J call TRBJ2-3; 11 positions agree with TRBD2. The CDR3 extends over 16 amino acids. CDR1 and CDR2 (germline): MNHEY, SMNVEV (reference sequence). V shed 4 bases, J shed 3 bases, and the junction held 6 bases outside the gene matches. CDR3 loop: CASSSLSGGVTDTQYF. In nucleotides, the CDR3 is TGTGCCAGCAGTTCCCTTAGCGGGGGGGTTACAGATACGCAGTATTTT.

This clonotype was counted between two and nine times. The junction and the germline gene differ at one end; a read error may be behind it. The chain has TRBV7-7 and TRBJ2-5; TRBD1 matches at 9 bases. The CDR3 totals 15 residues. CDR1 is SSHAT and CDR2 is FNYEAQ in the germline V gene (reference sequence). The CDR3 here is CASSLAYGQGETQYF. DNA of the CDR3: TGTGCTAGCAGTTTAGCCTATGGACAGGGGGAGACCCAGTACTTC. The full variable domain, rest sourced from reference TRBV7-7 and TRBJ2-5, is GAGVSQSPRYKVTKRGQDVTLRCDPISSHATLYWYQQALGQGPEFLTYFNYEAQPDKSGLPSDRFSAERPEGSISTLTIQRTEQRDSAMYRCASSLAYGQGETQYFGPGTRLLVL.